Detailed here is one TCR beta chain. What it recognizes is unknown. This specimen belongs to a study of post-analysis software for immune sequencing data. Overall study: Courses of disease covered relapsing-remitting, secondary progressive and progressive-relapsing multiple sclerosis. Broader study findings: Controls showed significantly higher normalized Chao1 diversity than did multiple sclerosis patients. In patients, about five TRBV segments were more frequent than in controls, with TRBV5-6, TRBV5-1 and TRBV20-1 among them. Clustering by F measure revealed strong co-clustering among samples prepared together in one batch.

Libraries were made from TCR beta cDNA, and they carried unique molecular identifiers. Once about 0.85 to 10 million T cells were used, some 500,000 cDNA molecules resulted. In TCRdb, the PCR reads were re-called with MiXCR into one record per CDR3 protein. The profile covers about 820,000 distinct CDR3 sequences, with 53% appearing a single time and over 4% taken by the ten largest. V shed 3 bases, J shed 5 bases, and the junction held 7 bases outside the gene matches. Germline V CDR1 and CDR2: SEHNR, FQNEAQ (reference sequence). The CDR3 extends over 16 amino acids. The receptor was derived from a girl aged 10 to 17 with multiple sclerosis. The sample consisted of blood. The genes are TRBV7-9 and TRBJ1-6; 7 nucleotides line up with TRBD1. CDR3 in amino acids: CASSFLLDRNNSPLHF. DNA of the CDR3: TGTGCCAGCAGCTTTCTTTTGGACAGGAATAATTCACCCCTCCACTTT.